The rows below give T cell receptor beta chains drawn from one sample of a study of T cell responses to AZD1222 COVID-19 vaccine. Method: immunoSEQ multiplex PCR; TCRdb's copy keeps in-frame clones and lacks some. Found here are roughly 150,000 clones, roughly 90% of them singletons; the top ten hold around 1.5%. Sequencing used peripheral blood, obtained 28 days after the second AZD1222 dose. All receptors derive from an adult who received the AZD1222 COVID-19 vaccine. CDR3s include the opening cysteine and the closing phenylalanine or tryptophan. A D gene is named only where the DNA matches it firmly. Part of the rows lack a size; the others show once, few, many or a class for expanded clones.

CDR3 protein: CASSLSGRTEAFF
CDR3 DNA: TGTGCCAGTTCTCTTTCAGGGAGGACTGAAGCTTTCTTT
D gene: -
J gene: TRBJ1-1
V gene: TRBV3-1/TRBV3-2
clone size: -

CDR3 protein: CASTQGQGANGELFF
CDR3 DNA: TGTGCCAGCACCCAGGGACAGGGGGCGAACGGGGAGCTGTTTTTT
D gene: TRBD1
J gene: TRBJ2-2
V gene: TRBV11-3
clone size: few

CDR3 protein: CASSYIGTGGNTIYF
CDR3 DNA: TGTGCCAGCAGCTATATAGGGACAGGAGGAAACACCATATATTTT
D gene: TRBD1
J gene: TRBJ1-3
V gene: TRBV7-9
clone size: -

CDR3 protein: CASSLLAGGLGTDTQYF
CDR3 DNA: TGTGCCAGCAGCTTGCTAGCGGGGGGGCTGGGCACAGATACGCAGTATTTT
D gene: TRBD2
J gene: TRBJ2-3
V gene: TRBV7-9
clone size: -

CDR3 protein: CASSLSKRETQYF
CDR3 DNA: TGTGCCAGCAGCCTCTCTAAGCGGGAGACCCAGTACTTC
D gene: -
J gene: TRBJ2-5
V gene: TRBV5-5
clone size: -

CDR3 protein: CASTPENTEAFF
CDR3 DNA: TGTGCCAGCACCCCAGAGAACACTGAAGCTTTCTTT
D gene: -
J gene: TRBJ1-1
V gene: TRBV2
clone size: -

CDR3 protein: CASSFDLNYGYTF
CDR3 DNA: TGTGCCAGCAGTTTCGACTTAAACTATGGCTACACCTTC
D gene: -
J gene: TRBJ1-2
V gene: TRBV12-3/TRBV12-4
clone size: few

CDR3 protein: CASSSMRRGYTF
CDR3 DNA: TGTGCCAGCAGCTCGATGCGACGGGGCTACACCTTC
D gene: -
J gene: TRBJ1-2
V gene: TRBV7-9
clone size: -

CDR3 protein: CASSLGTSGTNEQFF
CDR3 DNA: TGTGCCAGCAGTCTCGGGACTAGCGGAACCAATGAGCAGTTCTTC
D gene: TRBD2
J gene: TRBJ2-1
V gene: TRBV6-5
clone size: -

CDR3 protein: CASSSTRGRGTEAFF
CDR3 DNA: TGTGCCAGCAGCTCTACCAGGGGGCGCGGAACTGAAGCTTTCTTT
D gene: TRBD1
J gene: TRBJ1-1
V gene: TRBV7-9
clone size: -

CDR3 protein: CASSLSPRLAGATDTQYF
CDR3 DNA: TGTGCCAGCAGTTTATCGCCTAGACTAGCGGGAGCCACAGATACGCAGTATTTT
D gene: TRBD2
J gene: TRBJ2-3
V gene: TRBV27
clone size: -

CDR3 protein: CASSLGQGTFNSPLHF
CDR3 DNA: TGTGCCAGCAGTCTCGGACAGGGAACATTTAATTCACCCCTCCACTTT
D gene: TRBD1
J gene: TRBJ1-6
V gene: TRBV27
clone size: -

CDR3 protein: CASSGRQRDYNEQFF
CDR3 DNA: TGTGCCAGCAGCGGGCGACAGCGAGATTACAATGAGCAGTTCTTC
D gene: -
J gene: TRBJ2-1
V gene: TRBV5-4
clone size: -

CDR3 protein: CASSQQGTYGYTF
CDR3 DNA: TGTGCCAGCAGCCAACAGGGGACCTATGGCTACACCTTC
D gene: TRBD1
J gene: TRBJ1-2
V gene: TRBV2
clone size: -

CDR3 protein: CASSLGGTENTEAFF
CDR3 DNA: TGTGCCAGCAGCCTGGGGGGGACAGAGAACACTGAAGCTTTCTTT
D gene: TRBD1
J gene: TRBJ1-1
V gene: TRBV11-3
clone size: -

CDR3 protein: CASSIWGGYGYTF
CDR3 DNA: TGTGCCAGTAGTATATGGGGAGGATATGGCTACACCTTC
D gene: -
J gene: TRBJ1-2
V gene: TRBV19
clone size: -

CDR3 protein: CASSFPSGGYAEQYF
CDR3 DNA: TGTGCCAGCAGCTTTCCGTCCGGCGGTTATGCCGAGCAGTACTTC
D gene: -
J gene: TRBJ2-7
V gene: TRBV5-4
clone size: -

CDR3 protein: CASSLGTGVEKLFF
CDR3 DNA: TGCGCCAGCAGCTTGGGGACAGGGGTAGAGAAACTGTTTTTT
D gene: TRBD1
J gene: TRBJ1-4
V gene: TRBV5-1
clone size: -

CDR3 protein: CASSELGDTQYF
CDR3 DNA: TGTGCCAGCAGTGAACTGGGAGATACGCAGTATTTT
D gene: -
J gene: TRBJ2-3
V gene: TRBV2
clone size: -

CDR3 protein: CASSPTPPSPYEQYF
CDR3 DNA: TGTGCCAGCAGTCCGACACCCCCTTCCCCCTACGAGCAGTACTTC
D gene: -
J gene: TRBJ2-7
V gene: TRBV27
clone size: -

CDR3 protein: CAWSNFGDRFF
CDR3 DNA: TGTGCCTGGAGTAACTTCGGAGATAGGTTCTTC
D gene: -
J gene: TRBJ2-1
V gene: TRBV30
clone size: once

CDR3 protein: CASSTSPGYQETQYF
CDR3 DNA: TGTGCCAGTAGTACCTCTCCGGGGTACCAAGAGACCCAGTACTTC
D gene: -
J gene: TRBJ2-5
V gene: TRBV19
clone size: -

CDR3 protein: CASSEYMTGGNGYTF
CDR3 DNA: TGTGCCAGCAGTGAATATATGACAGGGGGTAACGGCTACACCTTC
D gene: TRBD1
J gene: TRBJ1-2
V gene: TRBV2
clone size: -

CDR3 protein: CASSPLPSRGNTEAFF
CDR3 DNA: TGTGCCAGCTCACCTCTACCCAGCAGAGGGAACACTGAAGCTTTCTTT
D gene: -
J gene: TRBJ1-1
V gene: TRBV18
clone size: -

CDR3 protein: CASSLLGLRAFF
CDR3 DNA: TGTGCCAGCAGTTTACTAGGGTTAAGAGCTTTCTTT
D gene: -
J gene: TRBJ1-1
V gene: TRBV12-3/TRBV12-4
clone size: -

CDR3 protein: CASSPETTNEKLFF
CDR3 DNA: TGTGCCAGCAGCCCGGAGACAACTAATGAAAAACTGTTTTTT
D gene: -
J gene: TRBJ1-4
V gene: TRBV7-2
clone size: -

CDR3 protein: CASSLHGVAGTYNEQFF
CDR3 DNA: TGCGCCAGCAGCTTGCACGGGGTAGCGGGGACCTACAATGAGCAGTTCTTC
D gene: TRBD2
J gene: TRBJ2-1
V gene: TRBV5-1
clone size: -

CDR3 protein: CASSRPGGLNSPLHF
CDR3 DNA: TGTGCCAGCAGCCGACCAGGGGGCCTGAATTCACCCCTCCACTTT
D gene: TRBD1
J gene: TRBJ1-6
V gene: TRBV11-1
clone size: -

CDR3 protein: CSVGFDDYGYTF
CDR3 DNA: TGCAGCGTTGGTTTCGACGACTATGGCTACACCTTC
D gene: -
J gene: TRBJ1-2
V gene: TRBV29-1
clone size: -

CDR3 protein: CASSETTGRVSYGYTF
CDR3 DNA: TGTGCCAGCAGTGAAACGACAGGGCGGGTGTCCTATGGCTACACCTTC
D gene: TRBD1
J gene: TRBJ1-2
V gene: TRBV6-1
clone size: -

CDR3 protein: CATSATSGKQETQYF
CDR3 DNA: TGTGCCACCAGTGCGACTAGCGGGAAACAAGAGACCCAGTACTTC
D gene: TRBD2
J gene: TRBJ2-5
V gene: TRBV24-1
clone size: once

CDR3 protein: CATSRDASGTTDTQYF
CDR3 DNA: TGTGCCACCAGCAGAGATGCTAGCGGAACCACAGATACGCAGTATTTT
D gene: TRBD2
J gene: TRBJ2-3
V gene: TRBV15
clone size: once

CDR3 protein: CSGHKNTEAFF
CDR3 DNA: TGCAGTGGTCACAAGAACACTGAAGCTTTCTTT
D gene: -
J gene: TRBJ1-1
V gene: TRBV20-1
clone size: -

CDR3 protein: CAWKTPGTGNEKLFF
CDR3 DNA: TGTGCCTGGAAGACACCAGGGACGGGTAATGAAAAACTGTTTTTT
D gene: -
J gene: TRBJ1-4
V gene: TRBV30
clone size: -

CDR3 protein: CASSLKPNGDEQFF
CDR3 DNA: TGTGCCAGCAGCTTAAAACCGAACGGCGATGAGCAGTTCTTC
D gene: -
J gene: TRBJ2-1
V gene: TRBV7-3
clone size: -

CDR3 protein: CAISEVVNTEAFF
CDR3 DNA: TGTGCCATCAGCGAAGTTGTGAACACTGAAGCTTTCTTT
D gene: -
J gene: TRBJ1-1
V gene: TRBV10-3
clone size: -

CDR3 protein: CASRRGTDTQYF
CDR3 DNA: TGTGCCAGCAGGAGGGGGACAGATACGCAGTATTTT
D gene: -
J gene: TRBJ2-3
V gene: TRBV5-6
clone size: -

CDR3 protein: CASSTNSGNTIYF
CDR3 DNA: TGTGCCAGCAGCACCAACTCTGGAAACACCATATATTTT
D gene: -
J gene: TRBJ1-3
V gene: TRBV25-1
clone size: -

CDR3 protein: CASGDFNTGELFF
CDR3 DNA: TGTGCCAGCGGGGACTTCAACACCGGGGAGCTGTTTTTT
D gene: -
J gene: TRBJ2-2
V gene: TRBV3-1/TRBV3-2
clone size: -

CDR3 protein: CASSEGTYPREQYF
CDR3 DNA: TGTGCCAGCAGCGAGGGGACCTACCCTCGCGAGCAGTACTTC
D gene: -
J gene: TRBJ2-7
V gene: TRBV9
clone size: -

CDR3 protein: CASSQGQGGTTDTQYF
CDR3 DNA: TGCGCCAGCAGCCAGGGACAGGGGGGGACCACAGATACGCAGTATTTT
D gene: TRBD1
J gene: TRBJ2-3
V gene: TRBV5-1
clone size: -

CDR3 protein: CASSLARAGRTEAFF
CDR3 DNA: TGTGCCAGCAGCCTGGCGAGGGCCGGAAGGACTGAAGCTTTCTTT
D gene: -
J gene: TRBJ1-1
V gene: TRBV3-1/TRBV3-2
clone size: -

CDR3 protein: CSVGGVNTEAFF
CDR3 DNA: TGCAGCGTTGGGGGCGTCAACACTGAAGCTTTCTTT
D gene: -
J gene: TRBJ1-1
V gene: TRBV29-1
clone size: -

CDR3 protein: CASSPGTSTSRGYTF
CDR3 DNA: TGTGCCAGCAGCCCCGGGACATCCACTAGTAGGGGCTACACCTTC
D gene: -
J gene: TRBJ1-2
V gene: TRBV6-5
clone size: -

CDR3 protein: CASSPPQSFQNTEAFF
CDR3 DNA: TGTGCCAGCTCACCACCCCAGAGTTTCCAAAACACTGAAGCTTTCTTT
D gene: -
J gene: TRBJ1-1
V gene: TRBV18
clone size: -

CDR3 protein: CASSYFGQKTYEQYF
CDR3 DNA: TGTGCCAGCAGTTACTTCGGACAGAAGACCTACGAGCAGTACTTC
D gene: -
J gene: TRBJ2-7
V gene: TRBV6-5
clone size: -

CDR3 protein: CASTQKAVINEQFF
CDR3 DNA: TGTGCCAGCACCCAGAAAGCGGTGATCAATGAGCAGTTCTTC
D gene: -
J gene: TRBJ2-1
V gene: TRBV3-1/TRBV3-2
clone size: -